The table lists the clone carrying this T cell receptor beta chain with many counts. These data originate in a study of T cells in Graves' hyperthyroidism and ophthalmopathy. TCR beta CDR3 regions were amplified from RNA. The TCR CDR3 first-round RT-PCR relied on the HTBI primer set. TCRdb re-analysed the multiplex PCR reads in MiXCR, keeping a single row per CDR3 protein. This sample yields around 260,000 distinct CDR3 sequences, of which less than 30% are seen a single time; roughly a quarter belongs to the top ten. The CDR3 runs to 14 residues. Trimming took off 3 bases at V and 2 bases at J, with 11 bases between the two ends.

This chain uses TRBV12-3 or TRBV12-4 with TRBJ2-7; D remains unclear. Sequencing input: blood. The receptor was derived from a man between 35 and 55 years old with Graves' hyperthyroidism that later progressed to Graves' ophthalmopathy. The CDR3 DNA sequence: TGTGCCAGCAGTTTCAAACTCGCCACCTACGAGCAGTACTTC. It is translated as CASSFKLATYEQYF.